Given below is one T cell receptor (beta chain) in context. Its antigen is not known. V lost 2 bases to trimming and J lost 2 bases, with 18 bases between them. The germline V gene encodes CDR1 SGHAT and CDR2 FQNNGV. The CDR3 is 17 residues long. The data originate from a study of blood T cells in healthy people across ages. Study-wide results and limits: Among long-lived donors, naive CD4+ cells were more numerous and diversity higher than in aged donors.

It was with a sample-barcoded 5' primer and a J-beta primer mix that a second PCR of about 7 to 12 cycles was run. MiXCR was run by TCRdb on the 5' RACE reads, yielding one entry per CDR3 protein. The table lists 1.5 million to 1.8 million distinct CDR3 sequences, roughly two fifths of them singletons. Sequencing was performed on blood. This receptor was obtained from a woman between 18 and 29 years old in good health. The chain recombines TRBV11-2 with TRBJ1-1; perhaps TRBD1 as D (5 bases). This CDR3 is CASSLRFKGRGNTEAFF. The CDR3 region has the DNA TGTGCCAGCAGCTTACGTTTTAAAGGGAGGGGAAACACTGAAGCTTTCTTT.